A single sample gave rise to the 24 T cell receptor beta chains below, sequenced in a study of blood T cell repertoires in COVID-19. The method was immunoSEQ multiplex PCR; TCRdb's version includes in-frame clones alone and lacks a portion of them. The profile shows about 86,000 clones, around 80% of them singletons. Input material: peripheral blood. The receptors originated from a woman over 75 with active or convalescent COVID-19.

This chain connects TRBV20-1 to TRBJ1-1; no reliable D call. Germline CDR1 DFQATT, CDR2 SNEGSKA (reference sequence). The CDR3 is 13 amino acids. Trimming shortened V by 3 bases and J by 4 bases, and 12 bases separated the two germline ends. The CDR3 reads CSASGDWSTEAFF. The CDR3 DNA reads as TGCAGTGCTAGTGGCGACTGGAGCACTGAAGCTTTCTTT.

V and J are TRBV19 and TRBJ2-7, with D maybe TRBD2 (5 bases). Trimming removed 1 base from V and 6 bases from J, with 10 bases in between. The CDR3 is 13 amino acids. CDR1 LNHDA and CDR2 SQIVND come from the germline V gene (reference sequence). This CDR3 is CASSIGRDIEQYF. In DNA, the CDR3 is TGTGCCAGTAGTATAGGTCGGGATATCGAGCAGTACTTC. The variable domain in full, completed from reference TRBV19 and TRBJ2-7, reads DGGITQSPKYLFRKEGQNVTLSCEQNLNHDAMYWYRQDPGQGLRLIYYSQIVNDFQKGDIAEGYSVSREKKESFPLTVTSAQKNPTAFYLCASSIGRDIEQYFGPGTRLTVT.

The gene calls are TRBV18 and TRBJ1-2; 8 nucleotides align to TRBD1. The CDR3 runs to 15 residues. From germline, CDR1 is KGHSH and CDR2 LQKENI. J lost 10 bases, V lost 2 bases, and 12 bases had no gene match. The CDR3 DNA reads TGTGCCAGCTCACCAGGAGGTCCGGGACAGGCGATCTACACCTTC. This encodes CASSPGGPGQAIYTF. The complete variable domain, with remaining parts taken from reference TRBV18 and TRBJ1-2, reads NAGVMQNPRHLVRRRGQEARLRCSPMKGHSHVYWYRQLPEEGLKFMVYLQKENIIDESGMPKERFSAEFPKEGPSILRIQQVVRGDSAAYFCASSPGGPGQAIYTFGSGTRLTVV.

CDR3 bases: TGCGCCAGCAGTGAGTCGCACAGGGGCTACGAGCAGTACTTC. It is translated as CASSESHRGYEQYF. The chain uses TRBV10-2 and TRBJ2-7; 7 bases agree with TRBD1. This CDR3 has 14 amino acids. The V gene end was trimmed by 0 bases and the J gene end by 3 bases; junction bases not matched to a gene: 2. Germline-derived CDR1 and CDR2 are WSHSY and SAAADI.

The chain couples TRBV7-2 to TRBJ1-1; 9 bases agree with TRBD1. This CDR3 region has 17 residues. CDR1 SGHTA and CDR2 FQGNSA come from the germline V gene. With 1 base clipped from V and 3 bases from J, the junction kept 9 bases outside the gene matches. As DNA, the CDR3 is TGTGCCAGCAGCTTAGGCCGGTTTTGGACAGGGGACACTGAAGCTTTCTTT. As protein: CASSLGRFWTGDTEAFF.

The chain joins TRBV15 to TRBJ2-7; tentative D call: TRBD2 (5 bases). Germline CDR1 and CDR2: LNHNV and YYDKDF (reference sequence). Trimming shortened V by 1 base and J by 6 bases, and 13 bases separated the two germline ends. The CDR3 has 14 residues. The CDR3 DNA is TGTGCCACCAGCAGAGGTGGGGTAGCGAGCGAGCAGTACTTC. It codes for CATSRGGVASEQYF.

In this sample, this clone turned up a few times. This rearrangement joins TRBV7-8 to TRBJ1-5; no clear D. CDR3 length: 15 residues. Germline loops: CDR1 SGHVS, CDR2 FQNEAQ. V was trimmed by 1 base and J by 5 bases, leaving 12 bases between them. The CDR3 nucleotides are TGTGCCAGCAGCTTAGAATCCCAGGCAGATCAGCCCCAGCATTTT. It encodes CASSLESQADQPQHF.

The V and J genes are TRBV11-3 and TRBJ2-3, with D tentatively TRBD2 (6 bases). The CDR3 spans 16 residues. CDR1 SGHNT and CDR2 YENEEA come from the germline V gene. The V gene lost 5 bases and the J gene lost 2 bases, with 17 bases spanning the gap. CDR3 coding DNA: TGTGCCAGCAGCCCCCGACTTGGCGGGGACACAGATACGCAGTATTTT. Translated: CASSPRLGGDTDTQYF.

This clone came up once. The chain combines TRBV15 with TRBJ2-2; a weak D match, TRBD2 (6 bases). This CDR3 is 16 amino acids long. Germline V CDR1 and CDR2: LNHNV, YYDKDF (reference sequence). V was trimmed by 0 bases and J by 0 bases, leaving 8 bases between them. CDR3 nucleotides: TGTGCCACCAGCAGAGAGGGAGGTTCGAACACCGGGGAGCTGTTTTTT. As protein: CATSREGGSNTGELFF.

The rearrangement uses TRBV6-2 or TRBV6-3 and TRBJ2-2; D gene uncertain. Germline V gives CDR1 MNHEY, CDR2 SVGEGT. V was trimmed by 4 bases and J by 6 bases, leaving 15 bases between them. CDR3 length: 15 residues. The CDR3 DNA reads TGTGCCAGCAGTTGGAAACTATTTTCGGCCGGGGAGCTGTTTTTT. It specifies CASSWKLFSAGELFF.

V usage is TRBV9 and J usage is TRBJ2-1; TRBD2 matches at 11 bases. CDR1 is SGDLS and CDR2 is YYNGEE in the germline V gene. V was pared by 6 bases and J by 9 bases, with 14 bases of the junction left unmatched. The CDR3 consists of 16 residues. The CDR3 here is CASNPGLAGFGGEQFF. CDR3 sequence (DNA): TGTGCCAGCAACCCAGGACTAGCGGGTTTTGGCGGTGAGCAGTTCTTC. Filled out from reference TRBV9 and TRBJ2-1, the complete variable domain reads DSGVTQTPKHLITATGQRVTLRCSPRSGDLSVYWYQQSLDQGLQFLIQYYNGEERAKGNILERFSAQQFPDLHSELNLSSLELGDSALYFCASNPGLAGFGGEQFFGPGTRLTVL.

The chain is built from TRBV5-8 and TRBJ1-2; 8 bases match TRBD1. Germline V gives CDR1 SGHTS, CDR2 YDEGEE. The CDR3 covers 16 residues. V shed 3 bases, J shed 4 bases, and the junction held 11 bases outside the gene matches. The CDR3 loop is CASSSKPGGRIYGYTF. The CDR3 DNA is TGTGCCAGCAGCTCGAAACCAGGGGGCCGAATCTATGGCTACACCTTC. The entire variable domain, with the rest obtained from reference TRBV5-8 and TRBJ1-2, is as follows: EAGVTQSPTHLIKTRGQQATLRCSPISGHTSVYWYQQALGLGLQFLLWYDEGEERNRGNFPPRFSGRQFPNYSSELNVNALELEDSALYLCASSSKPGGRIYGYTFGSGTRLTVV.

The rearrangement links TRBV3-1 (or the pseudogene TRBV3-2) to TRBJ2-5; 8 bases match TRBD2. The CDR3 loop spans 16 amino acids. With V trimmed by 2 bases and J by 3 bases, 8 bases remained unmatched. Germline V lookup: CDR1 LGHDT, CDR2 YNNKEL (reference sequence). The CDR3 here is CASSQTLAGLKETQYF. CDR3 DNA sequence: TGTGCCAGCAGCCAAACCCTAGCGGGCCTCAAAGAGACCCAGTACTTC.

V and J are TRBV6-5 and TRBJ2-1; D possibly corresponds to TRBD1 (5 bases). Per germline, CDR1 MNHEY and CDR2 SVGAGI. The CDR3 is 13 amino acids. Trimming cost V 10 bases and J 4 bases, with 14 bases left between them. The CDR3 region has the DNA TGTGCCACGGACAAGGAACAATACAATGAGCAGTTCTTC. Amino acids: CATDKEQYNEQFF.

The CDR3 protein is CASSHMTGPGNTIYF. For the CDR3, the DNA is TGTGCCAGCAGCCACATGACAGGGCCTGGAAACACCATATATTTT. This rearrangement joins TRBV3-1 (or the pseudogene TRBV3-2) to TRBJ1-3; 7 nucleotides align to TRBD1. J was trimmed by 2 bases and V by 3 bases; bases with no gene match: 4. The CDR3 is 15 amino acids. In germline, CDR1 is LGHDT, CDR2 YNNKEL (reference sequence).

This clone was counted a single time. This chain uses TRBV19 with TRBJ2-5; 7 bases match TRBD1. Germline V gene lookup returns CDR1 LNHDA and CDR2 SQIVND (reference sequence). The CDR3 covers 14 residues. The trim removed 4 bases at V and 3 bases at J, leaving 5 bases unmatched. The CDR3 bases are TGTGCCAGTAGTACGCCGGGGACAGAAGAGACCCAGTACTTC. It specifies CASSTPGTEETQYF.

The V call is TRBV19, the J call TRBJ1-1, with D uncertain. V lost 1 base and J 3 bases, leaving 6 bases between the germline ends. Germline values: CDR1 LNHDA, CDR2 SQIVND (reference sequence). The CDR3 sequence is 13 residues long. The CDR3, as DNA: TGTGCCAGTAGTATAGGCCGGGACACTGAAGCTTTCTTT. Its translation: CASSIGRDTEAFF.

A few counts support this clone. This sequence joins TRBV18 and TRBJ2-4, with D perhaps matching TRBD1 (5 bases). This CDR3 has 16 residues. Germline V gives CDR1 KGHSH, CDR2 LQKENI. The V end lost 3 bases, the J end lost 8 bases, and 20 bases lay between the germline ends. The CDR3 reads CASSPRRTGRGDIQYF. The CDR3 DNA follows: TGTGCCAGCTCACCGCGGAGAACAGGAAGGGGTGACATTCAGTACTTC.

The rearrangement joins TRBV15 to TRBJ2-3, with D possibly matching TRBD1 (7 bases). V lost 6 bases and J lost 2, with 15 bases in between. This CDR3 contains 15 residues. Per germline, CDR1 LNHNV and CDR2 YYDKDF (reference sequence). CDR3 in amino acids: CATRTGDRDTDTQYF. The CDR3 DNA is TGTGCCACCAGAACGGGGGACAGAGACACAGATACGCAGTATTTT. Combining the CDR3 with reference TRBV15 and TRBJ2-3 gives the whole variable domain DAMVIQNPRYQVTQFGKPVTLSCSQTLNHNVMYWYQQKSSQAPKLLFHYYDKDFNNEADTPDNFQSRRPNTSFCFLDIRSPGLGDTAMYLCATRTGDRDTDTQYFGPGTRLTVL.

The V call is TRBV7-8, the J call TRBJ2-5; no definite D call. The CDR3 has 12 amino acids. Germline V lookup: CDR1 SGHVS, CDR2 FQNEAQ. V was clipped by 4 bases and J by 2 bases, with 5 bases between them. The DNA of the CDR3 is TGTGCCAGCAGCTCGAGACAAGAGACCCAGTACTTC. It translates to CASSSRQETQYF.

This clone appeared a single time. The chain recombines TRBV19 with TRBJ2-5, with D possibly being TRBD2 (5 bases). This CDR3 is 13 amino acids long. The V gene lost 4 bases and the J gene lost 4 bases, with 10 bases spanning the gap. CDR1 is LNHDA, CDR2 SQIVND, per germline (reference sequence). The CDR3 loop is CASSTAGVETQYF. Here the CDR3 DNA reads TGTGCCAGTAGTACCGCCGGGGTAGAGACCCAGTACTTC.

J is TRBJ2-7 and V is TRBV6-6, with a tentative D call TRBD2 (6 bases). Trimming stripped 4 bases from V and 4 bases from J, with 11 bases between. This CDR3 is 13 amino acids long. Germline values: CDR1 MNHNY, CDR2 SVGAGI (reference sequence). The CDR3 bases are TGTGCCAGCAGTTTAGCCGGGACTTACGAGCAGTACTTC. The encoded protein is CASSLAGTYEQYF.

This clone was picked up one time. The chain combines TRBV11-3 with TRBJ1-1; the D gene is possibly TRBD1 (5 bases). Germline assignment: CDR1 SGHNT and CDR2 YENEEA. The ends were cut back, 8 bases at V and 2 bases at J, with 12 bases in the middle. The CDR3 is 13 amino acids. In nucleotides, the CDR3 is TGTGCCAGCGGGGCAGGATTCAACACTGAAGCTTTCTTT. Its protein product is CASGAGFNTEAFF. Variable domain in full (rest from reference TRBV11-3 and TRBJ1-1): EAGVVQSPRYKIIEKKQPVAFWCNPISGHNTLYWYLQNLGQGPELLIRYENEEAVDDSQLPKDRFSAERLKGVDSTLKIQPAELGDSAVYLCASGAGFNTEAFFGQGTRLTVV.

The chain recombines TRBV28 with TRBJ2-4, with D unresolved. Germline V gene lookup returns CDR1 MDHEN and CDR2 SYDVKM. This CDR3 contains 11 residues. With 3 bases removed from V and 8 bases from J, the gap between germline ends came to 5 bases. Written as DNA, the CDR3 is TGTGCCAGCAGTTTTCGGGACATTCAGTACTTC. It yields the protein CASSFRDIQYF.